This T cell receptor (beta chain) comes out of a study of shared T cell receptors in the human thymus. The repertoire was sequenced with immunoSEQ multiplex PCR; TCRdb's copy has only in-frame clones and lacks some. The table lists 600,000 or so clones, approximately 87% of them singletons. In germline, CDR1 is SEHNR, CDR2 FQNEAQ (reference sequence). This CDR3 region has 19 residues. J gave up 3 bases and V 3 bases, and 14 bases lay outside the gene matches. These data were also filed under a second study, of human thymus T cells. As that study records: Corrective heart surgery yielded resections, and these provided the thymus tissue.

The V call is TRBV7-9, the J call TRBJ1-4; TRBD1 aligns across 9 bases. The sample comprised thymocytes. This clonotype was sampled from a boy younger than two with a congenital heart defect. The CDR3 region is CASSFFCGTGYTPNEKLFF. The CDR3 nucleotides read TGTGCCAGCAGCTTCTTTTGTGGGACAGGGTATACACCTAATGAAAAACTGTTTTTT.